Following are 27 T cell receptor beta chains from one sample sequenced in a study of T cell clonotyping in hematopoietic cell transplantation. Method: immunoSEQ multiplex PCR; TCRdb's copy keeps in-frame clones and lacks some. The sample yields almost 3,000 clones, 70% to 85% seen once. This material consisted of peripheral blood mononuclear cells, taken 30 days after allogeneic stem cell transplant. The receptors here all came from a male patient between 55 and 70 years old who had an allogeneic stem cell transplant, so T cells may come from the graft donor. Some clones in this sample may be carry-over from other donors' samples.

The genes are TRBV27 and TRBJ2-7; a weak D match, TRBD1 (6 bases). The CDR3 covers 16 residues. V was shortened by 0 bases and J by 4 bases, with 16 bases between the two germline ends. Germline V gene data show CDR1 as MNHEY and CDR2 as SMNVEV (reference sequence). The chain's CDR3 is CASSLSAGQGLYEQYF. CDR3 DNA: TGTGCCAGCAGTTTATCGGCAGGGCAGGGGCTATACGAGCAGTACTTC.

The V gene is TRBV7-2, the J gene TRBJ2-1; weak D call: TRBD2 (5 bases). Trimming cost V 11 bases and J 9 bases, with 14 bases left between them. This CDR3 is built from 11 residues. Per the germline V gene, CDR1 is SGHTA and CDR2 is FQGNSA. The CDR3 protein is CAGSLGTEQFF. The CDR3 DNA follows: TGTGCCGGCTCACTAGGTACTGAGCAGTTCTTC.

In this sample, this clone turned up once. This chain joins TRBV2 and TRBJ2-7; tentative D call: TRBD2 (6 bases). Looked up from germline, CDR1 is SNHLY and CDR2 is FYNNEI. The V and J ends lost 5 bases and 4 bases respectively, with 18 bases between them. The CDR3 covers 15 residues. The CDR3 protein is CASSPRTTNSYEQYF. The CDR3 bases are TGTGCCAGCAGTCCTAGGACTACAAACTCTTACGAGCAGTACTTC.

A single count supports this clone. The rearrangement joins TRBV10-3 to TRBJ1-2; D gene unclear. The length of the CDR3 is 15 residues. V was clipped by 7 bases and J by 0 bases, with 15 bases between them. The germline CDR1 and CDR2 sequences are ENHRY and SYGVKD. The CDR3 loop is CAITDQDGTNYGYTF. The CDR3 DNA sequence: TGTGCCATCACTGATCAGGACGGAACTAACTATGGCTACACCTTC.

The chain couples TRBV6-1 to TRBJ2-7, with a weak D call TRBD2 (6 bases). V lost 3 bases to trimming and J lost 4 bases, with 13 bases between them. Per the germline V gene, CDR1 is MNHNS and CDR2 is SASEGT. This CDR3 is 14 amino acids long. The CDR3 DNA sequence: TGTGCCAGCAGTGAGCCGGGAGCTCGGTACGAGCAGTACTTC. Its protein product is CASSEPGARYEQYF.

This chain links TRBV4-1 with TRBJ1-1; TRBD1 aligns across 7 bases. The CDR3 spans 14 residues. CDR1 is MGHRA and CDR2 is YSYEKL in the germline V gene. V lost 4 bases, J lost 6 bases, and 8 bases stayed unmatched. This CDR3 reads CASSPWTGFAEAFF. CDR3 bases: TGCGCCAGCAGCCCGTGGACAGGATTCGCTGAAGCTTTCTTT.

J is TRBJ2-2 and V is TRBV4-3; D remains unclear. Germline CDR1 reads LGHNA; CDR2 reads YSLEER. V lost 4 bases and J lost 1, with 7 bases in between. This CDR3 comprises 14 residues. The CDR3 protein is CASSPGRNTGELFF. The CDR3 nucleotides are TGCGCCAGCAGCCCCGGGCGGAACACCGGGGAGCTGTTTTTT.

J is TRBJ2-1 and V is TRBV7-6, with D tentatively TRBD2 (6 bases). The CDR3 covers 16 residues. Trimming left V 6 bases short and J 6 bases short, with 21 bases between. Per germline, CDR1 SGHVS and CDR2 FNYEAQ. CDR3 sequence reads: CASSRDGRRGSNEQFF. For the CDR3, the DNA is TGTGCCAGCAGTCGGGACGGACGGCGGGGAAGCAATGAGCAGTTCTTC.

This clone was recorded a few times. CDR3 bases: TGTGCCAGCAGCGTAGCTGGGTCTAGCGGTATCACAGATACGCAGTATTTT. It is translated as CASSVAGSSGITDTQYF. V usage is TRBV9 and J usage is TRBJ2-3; 7 bases are a match to TRBD2. V shed 0 bases and J 2 bases; nucleotides not matched to a gene: 9. Germline CDR1 is SGDLS and CDR2 is YYNGEE. The CDR3 consists of 17 residues.

The CDR3 sequence is CASSQGQFYEQYF. The DNA for the CDR3 is TGTGCCAGCAGCCAGGGACAGTTCTACGAGCAGTACTTC. V usage is TRBV5-4 and J usage is TRBJ2-7, with 7 bases matching TRBD1. The CDR3 extends over 13 amino acids. Trimming removed 4 bases from V and 3 bases from J; junction bases left unmatched: 4. Germline V gives CDR1 SGHNT, CDR2 YYREEE (reference sequence).

The chain uses TRBV9 and TRBJ2-5; 12 nucleotides line up with TRBD2. This CDR3 spans 15 amino acids. V lost 3 bases and J lost 5; bases outside the gene matches: 5. CDR1 and CDR2 from the germline V gene are SGDLS and YYNGEE. CDR3: CASSASGRAWETQYF. CDR3 nucleotides: TGTGCCAGCAGCGCTAGCGGGAGGGCTTGGGAGACCCAGTACTTC.

The genes are TRBV30 and TRBJ2-2, with D unresolved. The CDR3 has 12 residues. Germline CDR1 GTSNPN, CDR2 SVGIG (reference sequence). V dropped 3 bases and J dropped 4 bases, with 6 bases sitting between them. The CDR3, as DNA: TGTGCCTGGAGGGATTCCACCGGGGAGCTGTTTTTT. Its protein product is CAWRDSTGELFF.

The rearrangement uses TRBV29-1 and TRBJ2-7; D gene uncertain. The length of the CDR3 is 12 residues. The V gene lost 8 bases and the J gene lost 5 bases, with 16 bases spanning the gap. In germline, CDR1 is SQVTM, CDR2 ANQGSEA. The CDR3 DNA reads TGCAGCACCATGGGGTTCGGTGACGAGCAGTACTTC. This codes for CSTMGFGDEQYF.

V usage is TRBV9 and J usage is TRBJ2-5; TRBD2 might be the D (7 bases). The CDR3 is 17 amino acids. V was trimmed by 4 bases and J by 0 bases, leaving 19 bases between them. CDR1 and CDR2 from the germline V gene are SGDLS and YYNGEE. This CDR3 reads CASSHQRGRGNQETQYF. As DNA, the CDR3 is TGTGCCAGCAGCCATCAGAGGGGGAGGGGAAACCAAGAGACCCAGTACTTC.

The chain uses TRBV19 and TRBJ2-3; 13 bases match TRBD2. V dropped 4 bases and J dropped 6; count of bases not matched to a gene: 4. The CDR3 spans 15 residues. Germline CDR1 is LNHDA and CDR2 is SQIVND (reference sequence). CDR3 nucleotide sequence: TGTGCCAGTAGTACGGGACTAGCGGGGACGGATACGCAGTATTTT. Encoded protein: CASSTGLAGTDTQYF.

The V call is TRBV18, the J call TRBJ2-2; 9 nucleotides agree with TRBD1. After removal of 5 bases from V and 7 bases from J, the junction contained 8 bases not matched to a gene. Per the germline V gene, CDR1 is KGHSH and CDR2 is LQKENI. The CDR3 consists of 15 residues. The CDR3 protein is CASSSGDRAIGELFF. For the CDR3, the DNA is TGTGCCAGCTCATCTGGGGACAGGGCTATCGGGGAGCTGTTTTTT. Complete variable domain (other parts from reference TRBV18 and TRBJ2-2): NAGVMQNPRHLVRRRGQEARLRCSPMKGHSHVYWYRQLPEEGLKFMVYLQKENIIDESGMPKERFSAEFPKEGPSILRIQQVVRGDSAAYFCASSSGDRAIGELFFGEGSRLTVL.

The J gene is TRBJ1-5, the V gene TRBV27; TRBD1 might be the D (6 bases). Trimming took 8 bases from V and 0 from J, leaving 14 bases between them. CDR3 size: 15 residues. Germline-derived CDR1 and CDR2 are MNHEY and SMNVEV (reference sequence). CDR3 in DNA: TGTGCCAGCCGTCCCGGGGGCTATAGCAATCAGCCCCAGCATTTT. Amino acid sequence: CASRPGGYSNQPQHF.

This chain joins TRBV7-9 and TRBJ2-7; perhaps TRBD2 as D (5 bases). Germline V gives CDR1 SEHNR, CDR2 FQNEAQ (reference sequence). V lost 5 bases to trimming and J lost 2 bases, with 13 bases between them. There are 14 residues in the CDR3. The CDR3 region is CASSPEGGPYEQYF. The DNA of the CDR3 is TGTGCCAGCAGCCCTGAAGGAGGACCCTACGAGCAGTACTTC.

The gene calls are TRBV30 and TRBJ2-6, with 9 bases matching TRBD1. V was pared by 5 bases and J by 0 bases, with 11 bases of the junction left unmatched. This CDR3 contains 18 residues. From germline, CDR1 is GTSNPN and CDR2 SVGIG (reference sequence). CDR3 DNA: TGTGCCTGGGGTCAATGGGGACAGGGAAACTCTGGGGCCAACGTCCTGACTTTC. This gives the protein CAWGQWGQGNSGANVLTF.

The table lists this clone with a few counts. This chain joins TRBV10-3 and TRBJ2-1; 9 nucleotides match TRBD2. Germline V gene lookup returns CDR1 ENHRY and CDR2 SYGVKD. The CDR3 is made up of 17 amino acids. The V gene end was trimmed by 3 bases and the J gene end by 3 bases; junction bases not matched to a gene: 9. The CDR3 loop is CAISDKGTSQFYNEQFF. The DNA for the CDR3 is TGTGCCATCAGTGATAAAGGGACTAGCCAATTCTACAATGAGCAGTTCTTC.

V gene TRBV6-5 combines with J gene TRBJ1-1; D is unresolved. Germline CDR1 and CDR2: MNHEY and SVGAGI. The CDR3 spans 11 residues. V was clipped by 8 bases and J by 1 base, with 5 bases between them. CDR3 nucleotides: TGTGCCAGCGGAACGAACACTGAAGCTTTCTTT. Translated: CASGTNTEAFF.

J is TRBJ1-2 and V is TRBV4-2; 9 nucleotides align to TRBD1. Germline V gene sequence: CDR1 LGHNA, CDR2 YNFKEQ. Germline trimming cut 4 bases from V and 8 bases from J; bases unmatched to any gene: 2. The CDR3 length is 12 residues. Written as DNA, the CDR3 is TGTGCCAGCAGCCGGGACAGGGCGGGCTACACCTTC. Its translation is CASSRDRAGYTF.

With respect to this clone: This sample also contains other DNA sequences that code for the same CDR3. This chain connects TRBV6-5 to TRBJ2-7; 10 bases align to TRBD2. V shed 0 bases, J shed 1 base, and the junction held 0 bases outside the gene matches. The germline gives CDR1 MNHEY, CDR2 SVGAGI. This CDR3 region has 15 residues. CDR3 region: CASSYSAGGSYEQYF. The CDR3 bases are TGTGCCAGCAGTTACTCAGCGGGAGGGTCCTACGAGCAGTACTTC.

The chain links TRBV30 to TRBJ1-1; 7 nucleotides align to TRBD1. The junction had 9 bases not matched to a gene; V was cut back by 4 bases and J by 4 bases. Germline CDR1 is GTSNPN and CDR2 is SVGIG (reference sequence). The CDR3 sequence is 14 residues long. CDR3 sequence (DNA): TGTGCCTGGAATTCCCCGGGACAGACCACTGAAGCTTTCTTT. Protein sequence: CAWNSPGQTTEAFF.

The genes are TRBV4-3 and TRBJ2-2; perhaps TRBD2 as D (5 bases). The CDR3 runs 17 residues. CDR1 and CDR2 (germline): LGHNA, YSLEER. Between the trimmed V and J ends, which lost 4 bases and 3 bases, there was a span of 18 bases. CDR3 amino acids: CASSRGSWSSYTGELFF. The CDR3 nucleotides read TGCGCCAGCAGCCGCGGGTCTTGGTCATCCTACACCGGGGAGCTGTTTTTT.

This clone showed up just once. One end of the junction is discordant with germline, which a read error may explain. The chain links TRBV7-9 to TRBJ2-3; D call uncertain. Germline CDR1 is SEHNR and CDR2 is FQNEAQ (reference sequence). The CDR3 spans 14 residues. CDR3 bases: TGTGCCAGCACCTTAGGCGGAGACGGGGATACGCAGTATTTT. Translation gives CASTLGGDGDTQYF.

The chain employs TRBV7-6 and TRBJ1-2; D unclear. The CDR3 is 13 amino acids. The germline V gene encodes CDR1 SGHVS and CDR2 FNYEAQ. V gave up 3 bases and J gave up 6 bases, with 11 bases separating them. CDR3 bases: TGTGCCAGCAGCTTCGTTTTTAGGGATGGCTACACCTTC. Residues: CASSFVFRDGYTF.